The rows below give T cell receptor beta chains drawn from one sample of a study of cytomegalovirus exposure and HLA in healthy donors. TCRdb's copy holds only in-frame clones and misses some; the assay was immunoSEQ multiplex PCR. The sample records some 150,000 clones, approximately 80% being singletons. Sequenced: PBMCs. Receptors were obtained from a man aged 25 to 40 in good health and CMV-seropositive. Both conserved end residues are trimmed from each CDR3. The order of the fields is V gene, CDR3 protein.

TRBV28 ASSEYRGRREKLF
TRBV9 ASSGGLAGVNEQF
TRBV7-9 ASSLAEGVGLAEETQY
TRBV4-1 ASSQEGAPYYEQY
TRBV20-1 SGDRSYGYT
TRBV28 ASSPPRNSPLH
TRBV6-5 ASTPGKGATYEQY
TRBV2 ASRGDRGWELF
TRBV15 ATSRVARSYNEQF
TRBV28 ASSQQDGTEAF
TRBV28 ASKEGGGGDNQPQH
TRBV19 ASSILGTSGRNEQF
TRBV13 ASSVRQLSYEQY
TRBV29-1 SVAGQVYEQY
TRBV27 ASSLSDLSNQPQH
TRBV6-1 ASSVGGQGAEGYT
TRBV10-3 AISESNPGAGYGYT
TRBV5-1 ASSSGQGETQY
TRBV28 ASSLRAGANVLT
TRBV6-1 ASSDLAGGPETQY
TRBV5-4 ASSYGGRAGNEQF
TRBV18 ASSPGQTQYYGYT
TRBV29-1 SVRGNTEAF
TRBV5-1 ASSLWTAGYEQY
TRBV11-2 ASSFRAGGVADTQY
TRBV2 ASMVDLGETQY
TRBV5-1 ASSFWLANTGELF
TRBV5-1 ASSLVNRGLSNEQF
TRBV19 ASSIEGRGGAYNEQF
TRBV4-1 ASSQDLDSTLH
TRBV30 AWSLDRNTEAF
TRBV28 ASSRMGGGYEQY
TRBV5-1 ASNSGSTDTQY
TRBV7-9 ASSRSGTRANEQF
TRBV11-2 ASSFGTSGARGETQY
TRBV2 ASSELGQAGNTIY
TRBV4-1 ASRQGGGTGGRSGNTIY
TRBV9 ASSVGGRDQPQH
TRBV5-1 ASSLVRTGYNEQF
TRBV6-6 ASSYSRQGARSPLH
TRBV5-3 APPGDGANVLT
TRBV5-1 ASSFVAGNDYEQY
TRBV7-2 ASSLDGGAYEQY
TRBV6-5 ASSYSGTATRNT
TRBV6-5 ASSTYHNSPLH
TRBV2 ASSLGLPGSGNTIY
TRBV6-5 ASWDRAITDTQY
TRBV4-1 ASSQDNTDTQY
TRBV9 ASSRTGNSGGSRNEQF
TRBV6-6 ASRTTALNTEAF
TRBV28 ASTQTGGFTEAF
TRBV6-1 ASSESIAATDTQY
TRBV30 AWRPSGGQGNYNEQF
TRBV4-1 ASSQTGTSNEQF